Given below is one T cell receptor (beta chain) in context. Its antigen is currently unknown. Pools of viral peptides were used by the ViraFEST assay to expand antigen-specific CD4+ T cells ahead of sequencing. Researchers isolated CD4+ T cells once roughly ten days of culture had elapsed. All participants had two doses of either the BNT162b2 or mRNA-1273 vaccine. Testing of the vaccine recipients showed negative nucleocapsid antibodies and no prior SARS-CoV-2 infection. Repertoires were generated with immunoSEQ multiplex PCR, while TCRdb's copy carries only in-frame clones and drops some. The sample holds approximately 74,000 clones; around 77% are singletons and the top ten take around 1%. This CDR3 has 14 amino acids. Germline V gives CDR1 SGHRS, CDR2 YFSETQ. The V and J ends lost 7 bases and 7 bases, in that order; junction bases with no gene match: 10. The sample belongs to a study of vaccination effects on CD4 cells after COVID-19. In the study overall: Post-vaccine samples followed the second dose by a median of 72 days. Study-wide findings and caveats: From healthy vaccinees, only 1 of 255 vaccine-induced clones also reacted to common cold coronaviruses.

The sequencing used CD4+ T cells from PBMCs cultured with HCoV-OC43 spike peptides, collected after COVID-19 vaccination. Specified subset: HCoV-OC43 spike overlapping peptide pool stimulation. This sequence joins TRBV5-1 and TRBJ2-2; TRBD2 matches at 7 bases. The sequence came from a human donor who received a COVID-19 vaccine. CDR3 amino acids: CASREAASSGELFF. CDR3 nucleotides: TGCGCCAGCCGGGAGGCGGCCAGTAGCGGGGAGCTGTTTTTT.